This T cell receptor beta chain originates from a study of T cells in Graves' hyperthyroidism and ophthalmopathy. General study findings and limits: Ophthalmopathy was distinguished from stable hyperthyroidism by 13 V-J signatures. Model-based prediction identified ophthalmopathy a median roughly 6.1 months prior to its onset.

Based on clinical symptoms, serum thyroxine and TRAb, thyroid ultrasound and orbital computed tomography, diagnoses were reached. With respect to this clonotype: Its antigen remains unknown. A read error may account for a junction end that differs from germline.

Amplification of TCR beta CDR3 regions used RNA as the template. Primed by the HTBI set, a first-round RT-PCR was run on the TCR CDR3. TCRdb re-analysed the multiplex PCR reads in MiXCR, keeping a single row per CDR3 protein. The data contain 800,000 or so distinct CDR3 sequences, approximately 40% of them singletons. Germline lookup yields CDR1 ENHRY and CDR2 SYGVKD. The CDR3 contains 14 residues. Material for sequencing was blood. The source is a man between 18 and 29 years old with Graves' hyperthyroidism. J is TRBJ2-5 and V is TRBV10-3, with 8 bases that match TRBD1. The CDR3 is CAISKSRQGETQYF. As DNA, the CDR3 is TGTGCCATCAGTAAGTCGAGACAGGGGGAGACCCAGTACTTC.